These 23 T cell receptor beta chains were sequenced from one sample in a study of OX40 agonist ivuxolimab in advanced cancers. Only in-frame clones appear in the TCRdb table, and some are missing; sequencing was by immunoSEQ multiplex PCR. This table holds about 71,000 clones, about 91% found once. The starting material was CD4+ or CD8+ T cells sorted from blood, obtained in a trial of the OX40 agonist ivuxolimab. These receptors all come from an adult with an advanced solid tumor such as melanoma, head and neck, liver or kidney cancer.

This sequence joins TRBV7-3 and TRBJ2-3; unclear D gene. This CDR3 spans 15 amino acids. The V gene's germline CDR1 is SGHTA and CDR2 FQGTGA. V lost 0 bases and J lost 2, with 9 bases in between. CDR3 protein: CASSLTRKNTDTQYF. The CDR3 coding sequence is TGTGCCAGCAGCTTAACTAGAAAAAACACAGATACGCAGTATTTT.

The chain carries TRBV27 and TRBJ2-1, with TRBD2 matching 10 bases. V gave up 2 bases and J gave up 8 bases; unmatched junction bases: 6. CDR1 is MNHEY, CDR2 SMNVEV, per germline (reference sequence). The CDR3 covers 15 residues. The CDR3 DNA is TGTGCCAGCAGTTTAGCCCTAGCGGGAGCGCATGAGCAGTTCTTC. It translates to CASSLALAGAHEQFF.

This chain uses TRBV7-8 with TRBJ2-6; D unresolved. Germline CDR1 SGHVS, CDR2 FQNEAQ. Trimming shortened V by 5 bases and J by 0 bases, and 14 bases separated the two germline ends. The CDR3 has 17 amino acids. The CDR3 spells CASSALDRPSGANVLTF. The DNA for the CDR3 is TGTGCCAGCAGCGCCCTGGACCGCCCCTCTGGGGCCAACGTCCTGACTTTC.

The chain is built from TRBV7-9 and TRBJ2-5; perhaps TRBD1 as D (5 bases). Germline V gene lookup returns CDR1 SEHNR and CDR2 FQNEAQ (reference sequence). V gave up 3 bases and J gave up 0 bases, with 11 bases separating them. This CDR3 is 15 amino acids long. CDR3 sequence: CASSFLQGYQETQYF. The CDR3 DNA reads TGTGCCAGCAGCTTTCTCCAGGGTTACCAAGAGACCCAGTACTTC.

CDR3 DNA: TGTGCCAGCAGCTCTAACCTTGTTGAGCAGTACTTC. Encoded protein: CASSSNLVEQYF. The chain couples TRBV7-9 to TRBJ2-7, with D uncertain. This CDR3 is built from 12 residues. The ends were cut back, 4 bases at V and 7 bases at J, with 11 bases in the middle. Germline CDR1 SEHNR, CDR2 FQNEAQ (reference sequence). Looking up the rest from reference TRBV7-9 and TRBJ2-7 gives the full variable domain: DTGVSQNPRHKITKRGQNVTFRCDPISEHNRLYWYRQTLGQGPEFLTYFQNEAQLEKSRLLSDRFSAERPKGSFSTLEIQRTEQGDSAMYLCASSSNLVEQYFGPGTRLTVT.

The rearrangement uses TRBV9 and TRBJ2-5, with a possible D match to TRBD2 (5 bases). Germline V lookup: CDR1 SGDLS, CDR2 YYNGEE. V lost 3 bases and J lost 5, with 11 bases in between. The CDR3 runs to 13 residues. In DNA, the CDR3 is TGTGCCAGCAGCGGATGGGGAGCGGAGACCCAGTACTTC. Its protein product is CASSGWGAETQYF.

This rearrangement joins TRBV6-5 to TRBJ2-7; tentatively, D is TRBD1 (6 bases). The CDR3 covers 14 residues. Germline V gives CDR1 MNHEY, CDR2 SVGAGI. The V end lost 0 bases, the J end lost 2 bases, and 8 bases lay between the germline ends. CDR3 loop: CASSYSWTAYEQYF. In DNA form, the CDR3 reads TGTGCCAGCAGTTACTCGTGGACAGCCTACGAGCAGTACTTC.

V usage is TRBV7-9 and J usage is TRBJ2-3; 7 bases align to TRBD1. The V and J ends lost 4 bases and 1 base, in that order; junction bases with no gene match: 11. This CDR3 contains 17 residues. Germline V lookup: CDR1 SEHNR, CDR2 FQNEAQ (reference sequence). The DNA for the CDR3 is TGTGCCAGCAGCTCCATAGGACAGGCGAAACGCACAGATACGCAGTATTTT. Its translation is CASSSIGQAKRTDTQYF.

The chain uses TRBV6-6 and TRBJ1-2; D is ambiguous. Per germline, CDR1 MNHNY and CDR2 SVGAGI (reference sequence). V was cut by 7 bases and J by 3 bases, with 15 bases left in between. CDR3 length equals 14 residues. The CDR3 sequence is CASTPTRQDYGYTF. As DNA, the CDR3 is TGTGCCAGCACTCCAACAAGGCAGGACTATGGCTACACCTTC.

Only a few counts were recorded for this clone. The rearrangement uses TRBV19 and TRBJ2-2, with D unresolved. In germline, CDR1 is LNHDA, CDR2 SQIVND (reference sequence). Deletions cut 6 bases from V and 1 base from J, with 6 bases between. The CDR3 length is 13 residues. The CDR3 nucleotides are TGTGCCAGTAGAGGTTTGAACACCGGGGAGCTGTTTTTT. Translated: CASRGLNTGELFF.

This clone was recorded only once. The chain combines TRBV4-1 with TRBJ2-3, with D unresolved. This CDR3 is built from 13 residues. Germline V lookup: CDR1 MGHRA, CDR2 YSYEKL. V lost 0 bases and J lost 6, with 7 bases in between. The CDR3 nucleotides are TGCGCCAGCAGCCAAGATAGGTCCGATACGCAGTATTTT. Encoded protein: CASSQDRSDTQYF.

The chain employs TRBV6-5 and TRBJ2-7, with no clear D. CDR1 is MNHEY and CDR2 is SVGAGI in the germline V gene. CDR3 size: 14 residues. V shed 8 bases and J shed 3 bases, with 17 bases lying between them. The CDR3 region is CASSSEASIYEQYF. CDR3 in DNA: TGTGCCAGCTCTTCCGAAGCGAGTATCTACGAGCAGTACTTC.

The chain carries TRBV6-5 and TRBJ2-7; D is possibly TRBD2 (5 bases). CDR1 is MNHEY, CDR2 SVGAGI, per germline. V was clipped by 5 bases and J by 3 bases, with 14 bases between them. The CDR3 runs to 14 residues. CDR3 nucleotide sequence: TGTGCCAGCAGTGATTACGGGGAATTCTACGAGCAGTACTTC. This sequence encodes CASSDYGEFYEQYF.

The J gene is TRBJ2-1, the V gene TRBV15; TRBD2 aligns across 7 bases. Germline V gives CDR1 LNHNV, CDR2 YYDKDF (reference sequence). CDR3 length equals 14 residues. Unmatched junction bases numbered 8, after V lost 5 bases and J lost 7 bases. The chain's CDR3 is CATSPLAGDNEQFF. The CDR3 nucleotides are TGTGCCACCAGCCCTCTGGCGGGAGATAATGAGCAGTTCTTC.

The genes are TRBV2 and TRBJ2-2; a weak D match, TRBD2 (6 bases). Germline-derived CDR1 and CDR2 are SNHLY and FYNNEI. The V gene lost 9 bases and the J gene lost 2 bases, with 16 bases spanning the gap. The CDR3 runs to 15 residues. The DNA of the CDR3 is TGTGCCAGGTCGACCCGGGACTCCAACACCGGGGAGCTGTTTTTT. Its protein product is CARSTRDSNTGELFF.

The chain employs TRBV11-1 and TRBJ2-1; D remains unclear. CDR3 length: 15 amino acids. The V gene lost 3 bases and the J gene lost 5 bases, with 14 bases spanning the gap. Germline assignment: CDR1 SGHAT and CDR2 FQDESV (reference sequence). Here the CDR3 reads CASSFDFGYDNEQFF. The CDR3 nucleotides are TGTGCCAGCAGCTTTGACTTCGGGTACGACAATGAGCAGTTCTTC.

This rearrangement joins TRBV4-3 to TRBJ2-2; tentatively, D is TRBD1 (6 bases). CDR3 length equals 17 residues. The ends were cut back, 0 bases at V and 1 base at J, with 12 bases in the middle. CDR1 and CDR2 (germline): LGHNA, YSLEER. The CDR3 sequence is CASSQEMRDKNTGELFF. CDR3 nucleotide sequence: TGCGCCAGCAGCCAAGAAATGAGGGACAAGAACACCGGGGAGCTGTTTTTT.

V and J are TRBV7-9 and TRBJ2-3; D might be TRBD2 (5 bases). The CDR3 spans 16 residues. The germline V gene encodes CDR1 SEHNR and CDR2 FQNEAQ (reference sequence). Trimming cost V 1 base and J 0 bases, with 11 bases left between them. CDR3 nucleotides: TGTGCCAGCAGCTTAGTTCTAGCTCCTAGCACAGATACGCAGTATTTT. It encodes CASSLVLAPSTDTQYF.

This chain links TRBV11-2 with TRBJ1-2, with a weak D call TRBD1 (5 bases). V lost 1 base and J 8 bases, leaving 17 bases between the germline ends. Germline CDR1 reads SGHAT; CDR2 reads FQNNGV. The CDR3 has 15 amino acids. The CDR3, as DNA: TGTGCCAGCAGCTTAGTACACAGGACGCTTGAAGGCTACACCTTC. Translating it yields CASSLVHRTLEGYTF.

The CDR3 protein is CASSLSWGNEQFF. CDR3 bases: TGTGCCAGCAGCTTATCATGGGGCAATGAGCAGTTCTTC. The chain joins TRBV7-3 to TRBJ2-1; D unclear. From germline, CDR1 is SGHTA and CDR2 FQGTGA. V was clipped by 2 bases and J by 6 bases, with 8 bases between them. This CDR3 has 13 residues.

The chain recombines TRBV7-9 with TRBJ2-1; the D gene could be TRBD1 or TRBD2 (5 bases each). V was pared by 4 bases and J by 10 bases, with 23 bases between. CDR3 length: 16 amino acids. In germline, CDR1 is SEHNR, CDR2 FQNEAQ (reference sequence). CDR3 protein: CASSSKSGPGGDEQFF. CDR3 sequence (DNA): TGTGCCAGCAGCTCGAAATCCGGCCCAGGTGGGGACGAGCAGTTCTTC.

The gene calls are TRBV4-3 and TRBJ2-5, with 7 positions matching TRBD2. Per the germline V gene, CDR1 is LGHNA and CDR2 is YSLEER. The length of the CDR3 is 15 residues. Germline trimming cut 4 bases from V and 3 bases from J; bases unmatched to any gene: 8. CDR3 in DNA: TGCGCCAGCAGCCCACTCGGGGGACTAAAAGAGACCCAGTACTTC. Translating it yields CASSPLGGLKETQYF.

The CDR3 bases are TGTGCCAGCAGTCAGAGCTCCTACGAGCAGTACTTC. This gives the protein CASSQSSYEQYF. The chain employs TRBV25-1 and TRBJ2-7; no firm D call. The CDR3 extends over 12 amino acids. Germline V lookup: CDR1 MGHDK, CDR2 SYGVNS. V dropped 5 bases and J dropped 0 bases, with 5 bases sitting between them.